Included here is one T cell receptor (beta chain) sequence, with context. Its antigen is still unknown. No much larger clone exists at a distance of one base, and base qualities are not known. From a lookup of the germline V gene, CDR1 and CDR2 are SGHAT and FQNNGV. The CDR3 measures 14 amino acids from cysteine to phenylalanine. Only CDR3 DNA remains: 42 bases, in frame from the first base. V gives up 1 base and J gives up 7 bases, and the segment between their germline ends measures 14 bases. The data derive from a study of blood T cells in healthy people across ages (dated by TCRdb to between 2015 and 2016). Broadly, across the study: In model experiments, template switching captured about one uniquely barcoded TCR beta cDNA molecule for every two T cells. Age-related changes in TCR beta repertoire diversity were measured in the study by deep sequencing normalized with unique cDNA molecular identifiers. The donors were split into four age groups: young (average about 16 years), middle-aged (roughly 39), aged (roughly 65) and long-lived (roughly 88). To avoid experimental bias, donors of different ages were spread randomly across the sequencing lanes. The study analyzed two additional independent replicas of 1 million unique cDNA reads from the same blood draw for two donors, one aged 18 to 29 and one aged 80 or older.

Findings and caveats that apply to the study as a whole: Compared with the aged group, more naive CD4+ T cells, fewer expanded clones and increased TCR diversity were shown by the long-lived group, suggesting age selection. Because the CMV infection status of the donors was unknown, age-related changes in expanded clonotypes may potentially have been confounded. Conclusive comparison of naive and antigen-experienced compartments was prevented by the profiling of bulk unsorted PBMCs. As age increased, observed TCR beta diversity per million T cells dropped in a roughly linear way, and a significant reduction was already evident by age 40. There was a strong correlation between observed TCR beta diversity and the percentage of naive T cells measured by flow cytometry. Estimates of total diversity based on one million sequenced T cells were regarded as lower bounds and as underestimates.

Systemically healthy Caucasian individuals from Russia, around 39 in total and aged about 6 to 95 years, were included as donors. Each donor gave 9.5 to 10 milliliters of peripheral blood, drawn into EDTA-treated Vacutainer tubes. Ficoll-Paque density-gradient centrifugation was used to isolate PBMCs, with at least 7 million per sample. Total RNA, at least 5 micrograms per sample, was extracted from PBMCs with Trizol reagent. For every donor, flow cytometry on a PBMC aliquot measured the percentage of naive CD45RAhigh/CD27high T cells. Receptors were amplified or captured by 5' RACE. TCRdb names Illumina HiSeq 2500 as the instrument used. A second PCR of about 7 to 12 cycles was run with a J-beta primer mix and a sample-barcoded 5' primer. A unique molecular identifier was introduced onto each TCR beta cDNA molecule by a template-switch 5' adaptor carrying 12 random nucleotides. At least 2.5 million CDR3-containing paired-end reads were obtained from each sample. The Mint cDNA synthesis kit, primed by a TRBC-specific oligonucleotide, was used to synthesize first-strand cDNA from all RNA. Following uracil-DNA glycosylase treatment, a first 18-cycle PCR with universal primers M1SS and BC2_uni_R was performed on all cDNA. The paper's processing steps were these. Normalization of each sample was performed by random selection of 1 million high-quality reads, each carrying a distinct molecular identifier. Reads with shared molecular identifiers were discarded instead of being binned into consensus sequences. MiTCR, run with a Q25 quality threshold and the strictest error-elimination algorithm, handled CDR3 identification, clonotype clustering and error correction. A nonparametric unseen species model with Euler transformation was used to estimate lower-bound total TCR beta diversity. The raw public reads went through TCRdb reprocessing: fastp at Q25, MiXCR clone calling, in-frame beta chains kept. Rows with a matching CDR3 protein are joined into one entry that keeps the most common DNA and genes. The V and J calls and clone size are TCRdb's, not the authors'. Across this sample there are approximately 1,000,000 distinct CDR3 sequences, with more than 30% seen only once. The ten largest clones take up over 10% of the sample.

The sample taken for sequencing was blood. The clonotype originates from a young man in good health. In this chain, TRBV11-2 is recombined with TRBJ2-7, with an unclear D gene assignment. The CDR3 reads CASSLGQATDEQYF. The DNA sequence reads TGTGCCAGCAGCTTAGGCCAGGCCACAGATGAGCAGTACTTC.